This record looks at one TCR beta chain sequence and its context. Its cognate antigen is unknown. The V end lost 4 bases, the J end lost 1 base, and 10 bases lay between the germline ends. CDR1 SEHNR and CDR2 FQNEAQ come from the germline V gene (reference sequence). The CDR3 loop spans 14 amino acids. The table came from immunoSEQ multiplex PCR; TCRdb's copy has only in-frame clones and leaves some out. Of about 250,000 clones listed, roughly 87% are singletons. The sample comes from a study of cytomegalovirus exposure and HLA in healthy donors. Study conclusions and caveats: Rarity marked most TCR sequences, yet some public TCRs occurred in many donors.

The chain carries TRBV7-9 and TRBJ1-2; D possibly corresponds to TRBD1 (6 bases). The receptor comes from a man younger than 35 in good health and CMV-seropositive. Sequenced input: PBMCs. In nucleotides, the CDR3 is TGTGCCAGCAGCTCGTCAGGGGTTAACTATGGCTACACCTTC. Its translation: CASSSSGVNYGYTF.